This T cell receptor beta chain was recovered during a study of PD-1 blockade in classical Hodgkin lymphoma. Study overall: Patients in the cohort were put on intravenous nivolumab, 3 mg/kg every 2 weeks.

This CDR3 is 14 amino acids long. Germline V gene lookup returns CDR1 LNHDA and CDR2 SQIVND (reference sequence). The J segment lost 4 bases and the V segment lost 9 bases, leaving 9 bases of the junction unmatched. Clones were read by immunoSEQ multiplex PCR, and TCRdb kept only the in-frame ones, dropping some. The table has more than 40,000 clones, roughly three quarters seen once. Sample time point: cycle 4 day 1 (C4D1), after less than 7 weeks of nivolumab. Brentuximab vedotin exposure varied among the patients, all of whom had relapsed after autologous stem cell transplantation. This specimen consisted of peripheral blood mononuclear cells (PBMCs), obtained before the fourth cycle of nivolumab. The origin of this receptor is a human donor with classical Hodgkin lymphoma. The rearrangement uses TRBV19 and TRBJ2-1; 7 positions match TRBD1. The CDR3 DNA reads as TGTGCCAGCTACCCAGGGGGTCGATACAATGAGCAGTTCTTC. It specifies CASYPGGRYNEQFF.